The rows below give T cell receptor beta chains drawn from one sample of a study of cytomegalovirus exposure and HLA in healthy donors. Some clones are missing from TCRdb's copy, which holds only in-frame ones; the method was immunoSEQ multiplex PCR. The sample records under 200,000 clones, roughly four fifths being singletons. The source material was PBMCs. All receptors derive from a girl between 2 and 10 years old in good health and CMV-seropositive. CDR3s include the opening cysteine and the closing phenylalanine or tryptophan. The D gene is left open where the match is weak. Clone size, where shown, is once, few, many, or a class for clones that have expanded.

D gene: TRBD1; V gene: TRBV9; clone size: .; J gene: TRBJ1-5; CDR3 protein: CASSVGQGTQPQHF; CDR3 DNA: TGTGCCAGCAGCGTAGGACAGGGGACTCAGCCCCAGCATTTT
D gene: .; V gene: TRBV29-1; clone size: .; J gene: TRBJ2-1; CDR3 protein: CSVERSSGEQFF; CDR3 DNA: TGCAGCGTGGAACGAAGTAGCGGTGAGCAGTTCTTC
D gene: .; V gene: TRBV29-1; clone size: .; J gene: TRBJ2-7; CDR3 protein: CSVEDGGIYEQYF; CDR3 DNA: TGCAGCGTTGAGGATGGGGGCATCTACGAGCAGTACTTC
D gene: .; V gene: TRBV1; clone size: .; J gene: TRBJ1-1; CDR3 protein: CTSTHRFSEAFF; CDR3 DNA: TGCACCAGCACCCATCGTTTCTCTGAAGCTTTCTTT
D gene: .; V gene: TRBV19; clone size: .; J gene: TRBJ1-1; CDR3 protein: CASSGLDTLNTEAFF; CDR3 DNA: TGTGCCAGTAGTGGATTGGACACTTTGAACACTGAAGCTTTCTTT
D gene: .; V gene: TRBV4-2; clone size: .; J gene: TRBJ2-3; CDR3 protein: CASSTTPRDTQYF; CDR3 DNA: TGTGCCAGCAGCACAACGCCCAGGGATACGCAGTATTTT
D gene: .; V gene: TRBV28; clone size: .; J gene: TRBJ2-7; CDR3 protein: CASSFSGTDSSYEQYF; CDR3 DNA: TGTGCCAGCAGTTTCTCCGGGACGGACAGCTCCTACGAGCAGTACTTC
D gene: TRBD2; V gene: TRBV19; clone size: .; J gene: TRBJ2-1; CDR3 protein: CASSIGLAGGNEQFF; CDR3 DNA: TGTGCCAGTAGTATTGGACTGGCGGGAGGGAATGAGCAGTTCTTC
D gene: .; V gene: TRBV30; clone size: .; J gene: TRBJ2-4; CDR3 protein: CAWSWVRGKDGAKNIQYF; CDR3 DNA: TGTGCCTGGAGTTGGGTTCGGGGTAAGGACGGAGCCAAAAACATTCAGTACTTC
D gene: TRBD1; V gene: TRBV5-1; clone size: .; J gene: TRBJ1-5; CDR3 protein: CASSFTGGNQPQHF; CDR3 DNA: TGCGCCAGCAGTTTTACAGGGGGCAATCAGCCCCAGCATTTT
D gene: .; V gene: TRBV28; clone size: .; J gene: TRBJ2-3; CDR3 protein: CASRLTDTQYF; CDR3 DNA: TGTGCCAGCAGACTTACAGATACGCAGTATTTT
D gene: TRBD1; V gene: TRBV5-1; clone size: .; J gene: TRBJ2-2; CDR3 protein: CASSSRDRDGELFF; CDR3 DNA: TGCGCCAGCAGCTCGCGGGACAGGGATGGGGAGCTGTTTTTT
D gene: TRBD1; V gene: TRBV4-1; clone size: .; J gene: TRBJ2-1; CDR3 protein: CASSLGQGNEQFF; CDR3 DNA: TGCGCCAGCAGCCTGGGACAGGGTAATGAGCAGTTCTTC
D gene: .; V gene: TRBV6-5; clone size: .; J gene: TRBJ1-5; CDR3 protein: CASRPSSYNQPQHF; CDR3 DNA: TGTGCCAGCAGGCCGTCTTCCTACAATCAGCCCCAGCATTTT
D gene: TRBD1; V gene: TRBV5-4; clone size: .; J gene: TRBJ1-3; CDR3 protein: CASSFDRGRGNTIYF; CDR3 DNA: TGTGCCAGCAGTTTTGACAGGGGGCGTGGAAACACCATATATTTT
D gene: TRBD1; V gene: TRBV29-1; clone size: .; J gene: TRBJ2-1; CDR3 protein: CSAGTGAPNEQFF; CDR3 DNA: TGCAGCGCCGGGACAGGGGCCCCCAATGAGCAGTTCTTC
D gene: TRBD2; V gene: TRBV7-9; clone size: .; J gene: TRBJ2-5; CDR3 protein: CASSLTSGYQETQYF; CDR3 DNA: TGTGCCAGCAGCCTGACTAGCGGGTACCAAGAGACCCAGTACTTC
D gene: .; V gene: TRBV5-6; clone size: .; J gene: TRBJ2-5; CDR3 protein: CASSSRLQETQYF; CDR3 DNA: TGTGCCAGCAGCTCCCGACTCCAAGAGACCCAGTACTTC
D gene: .; V gene: TRBV28; clone size: .; J gene: TRBJ2-2; CDR3 protein: CASSLRQGGELFF; CDR3 DNA: TGTGCCAGCAGTTTACGCCAGGGCGGGGAGCTGTTTTTT
D gene: TRBD2; V gene: TRBV5-4; clone size: .; J gene: TRBJ2-7; CDR3 protein: CASSYLAVPYEQYF; CDR3 DNA: TGTGCCAGCAGCTACCTAGCGGTTCCCTACGAGCAGTACTTC
D gene: TRBD2; V gene: TRBV28; clone size: once; J gene: TRBJ2-4; CDR3 protein: CASSLTWTSGSPRPAKNIQYF; CDR3 DNA: TGTGCCAGCAGTCTTACCTGGACTAGCGGGTCCCCCAGGCCAGCCAAAAACATTCAGTACTTC
D gene: TRBD2; V gene: TRBV27; clone size: .; J gene: TRBJ2-2; CDR3 protein: CASSSVTSKSTGELFF; CDR3 DNA: TGTGCCAGCAGTTCCGTGACTAGCAAATCGACCGGGGAGCTGTTTTTT
D gene: .; V gene: TRBV28; clone size: .; J gene: TRBJ1-2; CDR3 protein: CASSLSGYGYTF; CDR3 DNA: TGTGCCAGCAGTTTATCGGGCTATGGCTACACCTTC
D gene: TRBD1; V gene: TRBV30; clone size: .; J gene: TRBJ2-7; CDR3 protein: CAWGGQVVPYEQYF; CDR3 DNA: TGTGCCTGGGGGGGACAGGTAGTCCCCTACGAGCAGTACTTC
D gene: .; V gene: TRBV6-1; clone size: .; J gene: TRBJ1-3; CDR3 protein: CASSDWGRLAARNTIYF; CDR3 DNA: TGTGCCAGCAGTGACTGGGGCCGACTGGCAGCCCGAAACACCATATATTTT
D gene: .; V gene: TRBV12-5; clone size: once; J gene: TRBJ2-2; CDR3 protein: CASAAASGGYTGELFF; CDR3 DNA: TGTGCTAGTGCCGCTGCCTCTGGCGGCTACACCGGGGAGCTGTTTTTT
D gene: .; V gene: TRBV27; clone size: .; J gene: TRBJ1-5; CDR3 protein: CASSFRTVGNQPQHF; CDR3 DNA: TGTGCCAGCAGTTTTCGGACAGTTGGCAATCAGCCCCAGCATTTT
D gene: TRBD1; V gene: TRBV27; clone size: .; J gene: TRBJ2-3; CDR3 protein: CASSGPGQGSSDTQYF; CDR3 DNA: TGTGCCAGCAGTGGCCCGGGACAGGGTTCATCGGATACGCAGTATTTT
D gene: .; V gene: TRBV5-1; clone size: .; J gene: TRBJ2-1; CDR3 protein: CASSLGWSSYNEQFF; CDR3 DNA: TGCGCCAGCAGCTTGGGTTGGAGCTCCTACAATGAGCAGTTCTTC
D gene: TRBD2; V gene: TRBV7-8; clone size: .; J gene: TRBJ2-7; CDR3 protein: CASSLGLAGSEQYF; CDR3 DNA: TGTGCCAGCAGCCTGGGACTAGCGGGATCCGAGCAGTACTTC
D gene: TRBD1; V gene: TRBV7-2; clone size: .; J gene: TRBJ2-5; CDR3 protein: CASSPQTGLGETQYF; CDR3 DNA: TGTGCCAGCAGCCCGCAGACAGGGCTTGGCGAGACCCAGTACTTC
D gene: TRBD1; V gene: TRBV4-1; clone size: .; J gene: TRBJ1-3; CDR3 protein: CASSAKPRDRNSGNTIYF; CDR3 DNA: TGCGCCAGCAGCGCGAAACCGCGGGACAGAAACTCTGGAAACACCATATATTTT
D gene: TRBD1; V gene: TRBV28; clone size: .; J gene: TRBJ2-5; CDR3 protein: CASSLAKQGEETQYF; CDR3 DNA: TGTGCCAGCAGTCTAGCTAAACAGGGGGAAGAGACCCAGTACTTC
D gene: .; V gene: TRBV15; clone size: .; J gene: TRBJ2-7; CDR3 protein: CATSGGRGRGYEQYF; CDR3 DNA: TGTGCCACCAGCGGAGGGCGGGGCAGGGGGTACGAGCAGTACTTC
D gene: .; V gene: TRBV10-3; clone size: .; J gene: TRBJ1-5; CDR3 protein: CAIRAGGDQPQHF; CDR3 DNA: TGTGCCATCAGGGCGGGAGGGGATCAGCCCCAGCATTTT
D gene: .; V gene: TRBV5-1; clone size: .; J gene: TRBJ2-3; CDR3 protein: CASSLRGRNTDTQYF; CDR3 DNA: TGCGCCAGCAGCTTGCGAGGGAGGAACACAGATACGCAGTATTTT
D gene: TRBD1; V gene: TRBV25-1; clone size: few; J gene: TRBJ1-4; CDR3 protein: CASSDEGQGPLLSCCDF; CDR3 DNA: TGTGCCAGCAGTGACGAGGGACAGGGTCCGTTGTTATCTTGTTGTGATTTT
D gene: TRBD2; V gene: TRBV13; clone size: once; J gene: TRBJ2-5; CDR3 protein: CASSFGGGGETQYF; CDR3 DNA: TGTGCCAGCAGCTTTGGAGGCGGGGGGGAGACCCAGTACTTC
D gene: TRBD1; V gene: TRBV7-2; clone size: .; J gene: TRBJ2-7; CDR3 protein: CASSLAFGTGVESYEQYF; CDR3 DNA: TGTGCCAGCAGCTTAGCCTTTGGGACAGGGGTAGAGAGCTACGAGCAGTACTTC
D gene: .; V gene: TRBV12-5; clone size: .; J gene: TRBJ2-7; CDR3 protein: CASGLPHAQVPFRYEQYF; CDR3 DNA: TGTGCTAGTGGTTTGCCACACGCGCAGGTTCCTTTTCGCTACGAGCAGTACTTC
D gene: .; V gene: TRBV4-1; clone size: few; J gene: TRBJ2-7; CDR3 protein: CASSRVSSYEQYF; CDR3 DNA: TGCGCCAGCAGCCGAGTAAGCTCCTACGAGCAGTACTTC
D gene: .; V gene: TRBV7-9; clone size: .; J gene: TRBJ2-7; CDR3 protein: CASSSRGEGRIYEQYF; CDR3 DNA: TGTGCCAGCAGCTCGAGAGGTGAGGGCCGGATCTACGAGCAGTACTTC
D gene: .; V gene: TRBV7-9; clone size: .; J gene: TRBJ2-7; CDR3 protein: CASSQGTSYEQYF; CDR3 DNA: TGTGCCAGCAGCCAAGGGACTTCCTACGAGCAGTACTTC
D gene: TRBD2; V gene: TRBV5-4; clone size: once; J gene: TRBJ2-3; CDR3 protein: CASSPAGGRPFTDTQYF; CDR3 DNA: TGTGCCAGCAGCCCAGCGGGCGGGAGGCCCTTCACAGATACGCAGTATTTT
D gene: .; V gene: TRBV29-1; clone size: once; J gene: TRBJ2-7; CDR3 protein: CSVVGGVYEQYF; CDR3 DNA: TGCAGCGTTGTAGGCGGTGTCTACGAGCAGTACTTC
D gene: TRBD2; V gene: TRBV18; clone size: .; J gene: TRBJ2-7; CDR3 protein: CASSHPTRTSGSGEQYF; CDR3 DNA: TGTGCCAGCTCACACCCCACCCGGACTAGCGGGAGTGGCGAGCAGTACTTC
D gene: .; V gene: TRBV10-3; clone size: .; J gene: TRBJ2-3; CDR3 protein: CAISEGGVGADTQYF; CDR3 DNA: TGTGCCATCAGTGAGGGAGGGGTTGGTGCAGATACGCAGTATTTT
D gene: .; V gene: TRBV28; clone size: .; J gene: TRBJ1-3; CDR3 protein: CASSLFGGRRSGNTIYF; CDR3 DNA: TGTGCCAGCAGTTTATTCGGGGGTCGCCGCTCTGGAAACACCATATATTTT
D gene: .; V gene: TRBV5-5; clone size: .; J gene: TRBJ2-1; CDR3 protein: CASSLSVYNEQFF; CDR3 DNA: TGTGCCAGCAGCTTGTCGGTCTACAATGAGCAGTTCTTC
D gene: .; V gene: TRBV6-5; clone size: .; J gene: TRBJ2-7; CDR3 protein: CASSYRAGGPYEQYF; CDR3 DNA: TGTGCCAGCAGTTATCGAGCGGGTGGACCCTACGAGCAGTACTTC
D gene: .; V gene: TRBV7-3; clone size: .; J gene: TRBJ2-7; CDR3 protein: CASSLWPPGVLGPGEQYF; CDR3 DNA: TGTGCCAGCAGCTTATGGCCCCCGGGGGTCCTTGGCCCAGGGGAGCAGTACTTC
D gene: .; V gene: TRBV30; clone size: .; J gene: TRBJ2-3; CDR3 protein: CAWSGPLDTQYF; CDR3 DNA: TGTGCCTGGAGTGGGCCCCTGGATACGCAGTATTTT